Shown below are 8 T cell receptor beta chains from a single sample sequenced in a study of blood T cell repertoires in COVID-19. This table comes from immunoSEQ multiplex PCR, and its TCRdb copy is limited to in-frame clones, with some not included. The table has approximately 290,000 clones, roughly 90% seen once. The sequencing input was peripheral blood. These TCRs come from a man younger than 35 with active or convalescent COVID-19.

The chain links TRBV7-2 to TRBJ2-3; D gene unclear. The CDR3 is 15 residues long. Trimming cost V 2 bases and J 0 bases, with 9 bases left between them. CDR1 is SGHTA, CDR2 FQGNSA, per germline. For the CDR3, the DNA is TGTGCCAGCAGCTTACAGGTTACTAGCACAGATACGCAGTATTTT. It codes for CASSLQVTSTDTQYF. The entire variable domain, with the rest obtained from reference TRBV7-2 and TRBJ2-3, is as follows: GAGVSQSPSNKVTEKGKDVELRCDPISGHTALYWYRQSLGQGLEFLIYFQGNSAPDKSGLPSDRFSAERTGGSVSTLTIQRTQQEDSAVYLCASSLQVTSTDTQYFGPGTRLTVL.

V is TRBV3-1 (or the pseudogene TRBV3-2) and J is TRBJ2-1; possibly TRBD2 for D (6 bases). Germline CDR1 reads LGHDT; CDR2 reads YNNKEL (reference sequence). The V end was cut by 6 bases, the J end by 6 bases, with 15 bases between. This CDR3 has 14 residues. CDR3 DNA sequence: TGTGCCAGCAGGGCAACTTGGGGACTCAATGAGCAGTTCTTC. Protein sequence: CASRATWGLNEQFF.

The rearrangement joins TRBV6-5 to TRBJ1-2, with 7 nucleotides matching TRBD1. Losses at the gene ends were 4 bases for V and 8 bases for J; bases not matched to a gene: 7. The CDR3 contains 13 residues. Germline values: CDR1 MNHEY, CDR2 SVGAGI. The CDR3 loop reads CASSSPTGRGYTF. The DNA of the CDR3 is TGTGCCAGCAGTTCCCCGACAGGGAGGGGCTACACCTTC.

The chain carries TRBV19 and TRBJ2-2; weak D call: TRBD2 (6 bases). Trimming removed 5 bases at V and 1 base at J, with 11 bases between. The CDR3 is 15 amino acids. Germline CDR1 LNHDA, CDR2 SQIVND (reference sequence). The CDR3 spells CASSYSGKNTGELFF. The DNA of the CDR3 is TGTGCCAGTAGTTATAGCGGCAAGAACACCGGGGAGCTGTTTTTT.

The rearrangement links TRBV19 to TRBJ1-1; D not resolved. Germline V gene data show CDR1 as LNHDA and CDR2 as SQIVND (reference sequence). The CDR3 contains 17 residues. V was cut by 3 bases and J by 0 bases, with 17 bases left in between. The chain's CDR3 is CASSMYPPGHLNTEAFF. CDR3 sequence (DNA): TGTGCCAGTAGTATGTACCCCCCCGGTCACTTGAACACTGAAGCTTTCTTT.

The chain recombines TRBV20-1 with TRBJ1-4, with D hard to call. Germline lookup yields CDR1 DFQATT and CDR2 SNEGSKA (reference sequence). V lost 5 bases, J lost 7 bases, and 8 bases lay in between. The CDR3 runs 11 residues. CDR3 bases: TGCAGTGCTCCTCTTTTTGAAAAACTGTTTTTT. Amino acids: CSAPLFEKLFF.

The CDR3 here is CASSRRQTNTEAFF. CDR3 nucleotides: TGTGCCAGCAGCCGAAGACAGACGAACACTGAAGCTTTCTTT. The V gene is TRBV7-8, the J gene TRBJ1-1; weak D call: TRBD1 (5 bases). The ends were cut back, 5 bases at V and 1 base at J, with 11 bases in the middle. The CDR3 has 14 residues. Germline CDR1 SGHVS, CDR2 FQNEAQ.

The chain is built from TRBV7-2 and TRBJ2-3; D is uncertain. V lost 2 bases, J lost 1 base, and 10 bases lay in between. CDR1 SGHTA and CDR2 FQGNSA come from the germline V gene. CDR3 length: 15 residues. The CDR3 nucleotides are TGTGCCAGCAGCTTAAGTGGGCGCGGCACAGATACGCAGTATTTT. Encoded protein: CASSLSGRGTDTQYF.